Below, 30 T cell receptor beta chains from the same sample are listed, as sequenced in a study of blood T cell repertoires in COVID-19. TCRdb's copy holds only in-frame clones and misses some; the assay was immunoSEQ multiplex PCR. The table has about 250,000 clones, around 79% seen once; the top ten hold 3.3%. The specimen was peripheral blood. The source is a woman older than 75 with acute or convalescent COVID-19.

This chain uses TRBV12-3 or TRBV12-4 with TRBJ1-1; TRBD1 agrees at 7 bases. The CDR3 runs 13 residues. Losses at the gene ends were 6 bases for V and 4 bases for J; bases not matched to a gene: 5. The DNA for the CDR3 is TGTGCCAGCAGCCCGACAGGGTTCACTGAAGCTTTCTTT. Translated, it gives CASSPTGFTEAFF.

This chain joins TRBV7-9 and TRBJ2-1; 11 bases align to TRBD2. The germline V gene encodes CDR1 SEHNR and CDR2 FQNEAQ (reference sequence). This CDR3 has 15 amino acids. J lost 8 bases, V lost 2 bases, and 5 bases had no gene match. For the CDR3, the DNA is TGTGCCAGCAGCTTAATAGCGGGGGGGCCCGATGAGCAGTTCTTC. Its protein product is CASSLIAGGPDEQFF.

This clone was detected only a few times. CDR3 loop: CASSETGELFF. CDR3 bases: TGCGCCAGCAGCGAGACCGGGGAGCTGTTTTTT. The chain is built from TRBV5-1 and TRBJ2-2; D is uncertain. The germline V and J ends were trimmed by 4 bases and 5 bases, with 3 bases remaining between them. Germline CDR1 and CDR2: SGHRS and YFSETQ. The CDR3 has 11 residues.

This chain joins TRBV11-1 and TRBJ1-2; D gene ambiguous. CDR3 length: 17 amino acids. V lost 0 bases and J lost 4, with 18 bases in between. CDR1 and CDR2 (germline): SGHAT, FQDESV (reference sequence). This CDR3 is CASSLAGAGSPGYGYTF. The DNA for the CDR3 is TGTGCCAGCAGCTTAGCGGGTGCCGGATCGCCGGGCTATGGCTACACCTTC.

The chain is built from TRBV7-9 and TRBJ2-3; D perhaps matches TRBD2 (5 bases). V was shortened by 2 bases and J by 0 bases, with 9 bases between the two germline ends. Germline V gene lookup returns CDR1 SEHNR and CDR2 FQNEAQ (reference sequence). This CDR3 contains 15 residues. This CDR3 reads CASSLTGISTDTQYF. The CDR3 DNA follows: TGTGCCAGCAGCTTAACGGGGATAAGCACAGATACGCAGTATTTT. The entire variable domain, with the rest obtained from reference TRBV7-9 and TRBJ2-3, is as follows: DTGVSQNPRHKITKRGQNVTFRCDPISEHNRLYWYRQTLGQGPEFLTYFQNEAQLEKSRLLSDRFSAERPKGSFSTLEIQRTEQGDSAMYLCASSLTGISTDTQYFGPGTRLTVL.

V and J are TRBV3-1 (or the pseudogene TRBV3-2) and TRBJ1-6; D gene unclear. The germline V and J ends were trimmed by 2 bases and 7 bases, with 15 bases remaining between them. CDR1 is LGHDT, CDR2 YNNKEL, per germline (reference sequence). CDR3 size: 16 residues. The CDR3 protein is CASSQSSRVENSPLHF. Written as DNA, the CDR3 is TGTGCCAGCAGCCAATCTTCAAGAGTGGAGAATTCACCCCTCCACTTT.

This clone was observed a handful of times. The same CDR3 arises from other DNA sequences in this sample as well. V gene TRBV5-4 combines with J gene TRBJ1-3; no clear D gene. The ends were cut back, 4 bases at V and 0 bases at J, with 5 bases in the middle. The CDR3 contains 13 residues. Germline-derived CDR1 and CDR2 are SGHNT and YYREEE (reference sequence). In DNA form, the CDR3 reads TGTGCCAGCAGCCCCTCCTCTGGAAACACCATATATTTT. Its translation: CASSPSSGNTIYF.

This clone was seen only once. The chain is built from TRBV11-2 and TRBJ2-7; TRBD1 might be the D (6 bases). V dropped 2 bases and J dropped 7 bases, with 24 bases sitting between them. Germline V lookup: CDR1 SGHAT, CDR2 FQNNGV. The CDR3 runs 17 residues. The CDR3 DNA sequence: TGTGCCAGCAGCTTAAATCGGAAGTCAGGGGCAGCGAAGGAGCAGTACTTC. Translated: CASSLNRKSGAAKEQYF.

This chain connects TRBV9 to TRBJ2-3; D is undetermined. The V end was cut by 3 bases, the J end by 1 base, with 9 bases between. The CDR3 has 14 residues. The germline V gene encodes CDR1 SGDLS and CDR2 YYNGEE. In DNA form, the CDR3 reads TGTGCCAGCAGCGCCCGTCCGGGCACAGATACGCAGTATTTT. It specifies CASSARPGTDTQYF.

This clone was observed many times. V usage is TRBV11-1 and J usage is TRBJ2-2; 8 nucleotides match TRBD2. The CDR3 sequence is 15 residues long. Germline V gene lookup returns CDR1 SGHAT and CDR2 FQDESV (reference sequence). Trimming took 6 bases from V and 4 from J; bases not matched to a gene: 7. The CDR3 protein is CASRGSGISTGELFF. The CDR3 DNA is TGTGCCAGCAGGGGTAGCGGGATTAGCACCGGGGAGCTGTTTTTT.

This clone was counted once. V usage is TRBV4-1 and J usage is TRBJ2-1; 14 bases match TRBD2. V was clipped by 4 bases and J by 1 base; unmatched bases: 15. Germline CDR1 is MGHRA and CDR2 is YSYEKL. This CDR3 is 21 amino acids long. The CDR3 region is CASSRLRGGTSGGRSYNEQFF. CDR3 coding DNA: TGCGCCAGCAGCCGCCTGCGCGGAGGGACTAGCGGGGGCCGGTCCTACAATGAGCAGTTCTTC.

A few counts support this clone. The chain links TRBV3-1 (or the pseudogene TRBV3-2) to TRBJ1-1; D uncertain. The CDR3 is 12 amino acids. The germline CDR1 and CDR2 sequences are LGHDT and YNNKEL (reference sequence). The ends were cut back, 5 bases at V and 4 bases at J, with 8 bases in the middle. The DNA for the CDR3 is TGTGCCAGCAGCTCAGCGGGCACTGAAGCTTTCTTT. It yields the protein CASSSAGTEAFF.

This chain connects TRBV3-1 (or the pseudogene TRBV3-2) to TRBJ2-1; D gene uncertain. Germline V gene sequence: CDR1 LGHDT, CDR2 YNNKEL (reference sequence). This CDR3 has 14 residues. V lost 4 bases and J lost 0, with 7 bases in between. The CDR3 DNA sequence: TGTGCCAGCAGCCTTAGTAGCTCCTACAATGAGCAGTTCTTC. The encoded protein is CASSLSSSYNEQFF.

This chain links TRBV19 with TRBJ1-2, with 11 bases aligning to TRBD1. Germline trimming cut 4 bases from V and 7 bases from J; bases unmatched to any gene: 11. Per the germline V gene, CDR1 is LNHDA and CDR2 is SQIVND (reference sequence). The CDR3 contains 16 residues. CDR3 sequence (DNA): TGTGCCAGTAGTACGGGACAGGGGGTCATTTGGTCTGGCTACACCTTC. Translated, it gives CASSTGQGVIWSGYTF.

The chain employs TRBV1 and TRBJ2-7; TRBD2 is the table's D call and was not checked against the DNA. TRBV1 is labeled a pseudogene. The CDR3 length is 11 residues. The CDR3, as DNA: TGCACCAGCAGCCGCACTAGCAAGCAGTACTTC. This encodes CTSSRTSKQYF.

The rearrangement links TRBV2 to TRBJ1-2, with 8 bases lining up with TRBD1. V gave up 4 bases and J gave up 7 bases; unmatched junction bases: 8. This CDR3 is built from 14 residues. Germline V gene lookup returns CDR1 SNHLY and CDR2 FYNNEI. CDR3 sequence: CASSGQTGGSGYTF. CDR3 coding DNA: TGTGCCAGCAGTGGCCAAACAGGGGGTTCTGGCTACACCTTC.

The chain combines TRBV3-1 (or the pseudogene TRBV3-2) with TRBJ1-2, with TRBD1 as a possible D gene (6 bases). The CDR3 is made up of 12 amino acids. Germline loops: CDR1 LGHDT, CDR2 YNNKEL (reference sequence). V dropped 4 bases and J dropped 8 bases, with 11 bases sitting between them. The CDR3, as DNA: TGTGCCAGCAGCCTGAACAGGGTCGGCTACACCTTC. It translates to CASSLNRVGYTF.

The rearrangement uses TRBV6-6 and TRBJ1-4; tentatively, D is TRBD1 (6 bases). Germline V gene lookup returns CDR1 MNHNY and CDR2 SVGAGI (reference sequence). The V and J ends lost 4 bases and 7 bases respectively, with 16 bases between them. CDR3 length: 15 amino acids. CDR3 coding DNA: TGTGCCAGCAGTTCCCCCCGGGGGGCTGGTGAAAAACTGTTTTTT. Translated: CASSSPRGAGEKLFF.

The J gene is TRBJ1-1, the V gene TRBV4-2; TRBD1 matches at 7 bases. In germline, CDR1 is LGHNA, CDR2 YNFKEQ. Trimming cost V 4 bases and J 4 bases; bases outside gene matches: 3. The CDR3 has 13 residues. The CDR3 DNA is TGTGCCAGCAGCCCTCAGGGGGGCACTGAAGCTTTCTTT. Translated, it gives CASSPQGGTEAFF.

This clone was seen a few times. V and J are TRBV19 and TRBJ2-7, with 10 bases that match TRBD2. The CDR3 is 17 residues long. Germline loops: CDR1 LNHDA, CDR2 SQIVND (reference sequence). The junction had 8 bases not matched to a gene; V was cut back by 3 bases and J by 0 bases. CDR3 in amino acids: CASSIALGTSDSYEQYF. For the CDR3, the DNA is TGTGCCAGTAGTATCGCGCTGGGGACTAGCGACTCCTACGAGCAGTACTTC.

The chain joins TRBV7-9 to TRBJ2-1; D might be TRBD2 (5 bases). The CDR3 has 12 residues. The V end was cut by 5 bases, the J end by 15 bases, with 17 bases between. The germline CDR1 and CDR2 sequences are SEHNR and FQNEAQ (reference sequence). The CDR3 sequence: CASSLPTSLPFF. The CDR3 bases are TGTGCCAGCAGCCTCCCCACTAGTCTCCCGTTCTTC.

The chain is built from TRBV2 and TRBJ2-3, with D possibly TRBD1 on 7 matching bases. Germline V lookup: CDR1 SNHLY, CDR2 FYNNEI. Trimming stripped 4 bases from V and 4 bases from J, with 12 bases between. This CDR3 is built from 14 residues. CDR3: CASSVVRGADTQYF. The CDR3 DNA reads TGTGCCAGCAGTGTGGTCAGGGGGGCAGATACGCAGTATTTT.

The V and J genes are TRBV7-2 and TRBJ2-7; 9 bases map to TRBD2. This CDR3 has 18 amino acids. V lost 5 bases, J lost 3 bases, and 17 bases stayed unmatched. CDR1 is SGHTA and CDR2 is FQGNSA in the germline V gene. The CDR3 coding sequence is TGTGCCAGCAGCCTTCGCGGGGGGGGAACCGGGACTAGCTACGAGCAGTACTTC. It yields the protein CASSLRGGGTGTSYEQYF. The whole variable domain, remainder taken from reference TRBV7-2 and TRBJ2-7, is GAGVSQSPSNKVTEKGKDVELRCDPISGHTALYWYRQSLGQGLEFLIYFQGNSAPDKSGLPSDRFSAERTGGSVSTLTIQRTQQEDSAVYLCASSLRGGGTGTSYEQYFGPGTRLTVT.

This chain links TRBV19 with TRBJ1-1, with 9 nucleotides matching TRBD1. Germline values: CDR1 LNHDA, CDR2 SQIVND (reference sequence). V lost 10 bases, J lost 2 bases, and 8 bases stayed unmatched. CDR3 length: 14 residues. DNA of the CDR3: TGTGCCACCTCCAGGGACAGGGTAAACACTGAAGCTTTCTTT. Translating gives CATSRDRVNTEAFF.

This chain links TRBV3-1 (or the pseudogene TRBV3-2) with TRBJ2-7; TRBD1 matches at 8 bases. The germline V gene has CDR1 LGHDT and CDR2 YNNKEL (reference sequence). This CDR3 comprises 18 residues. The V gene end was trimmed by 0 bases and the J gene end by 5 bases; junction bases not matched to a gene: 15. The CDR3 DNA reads TGTGCCAGCAGCCAAGAGATTCATAGGACAGGGAGATTCAACGAGCAGTACTTC. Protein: CASSQEIHRTGRFNEQYF.

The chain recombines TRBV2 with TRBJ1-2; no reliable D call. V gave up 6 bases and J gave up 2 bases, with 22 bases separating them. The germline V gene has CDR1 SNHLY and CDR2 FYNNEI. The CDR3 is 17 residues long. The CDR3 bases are TGTGCCAGCAGCAATAGTCCGCGGAGATCCTCCAACTATGGCTACACCTTC. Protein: CASSNSPRRSSNYGYTF. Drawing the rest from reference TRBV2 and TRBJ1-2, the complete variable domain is EPEVTQTPSHQVTQMGQEVILRCVPISNHLYFYWYRQILGQKVEFLVSFYNNEISEKSEIFDDQFSVERPDGSNFTLKIRSTKLEDSAMYFCASSNSPRRSSNYGYTFGSGTRLTVV.

The CDR3 reads CASSLYGTGNAEQYF. The CDR3 region has the DNA TGTGCCAGCAGCTTGTATGGGACAGGGAATGCCGAGCAGTACTTC. This chain connects TRBV5-5 to TRBJ2-7; 9 positions match TRBD1. Germline CDR1 and CDR2: SGHKS and YYEKEE (reference sequence). V shed 1 base and J 6 bases; nucleotides not matched to a gene: 8. This CDR3 has 15 residues.

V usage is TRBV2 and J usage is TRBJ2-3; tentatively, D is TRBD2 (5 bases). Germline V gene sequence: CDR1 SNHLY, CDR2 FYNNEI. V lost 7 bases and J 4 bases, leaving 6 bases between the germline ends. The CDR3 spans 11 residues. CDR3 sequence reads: CASNGADTQYF. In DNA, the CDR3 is TGTGCCAGCAACGGGGCAGATACGCAGTATTTT. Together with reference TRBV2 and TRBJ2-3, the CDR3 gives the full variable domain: EPEVTQTPSHQVTQMGQEVILRCVPISNHLYFYWYRQILGQKVEFLVSFYNNEISEKSEIFDDQFSVERPDGSNFTLKIRSTKLEDSAMYFCASNGADTQYFGPGTRLTVL.

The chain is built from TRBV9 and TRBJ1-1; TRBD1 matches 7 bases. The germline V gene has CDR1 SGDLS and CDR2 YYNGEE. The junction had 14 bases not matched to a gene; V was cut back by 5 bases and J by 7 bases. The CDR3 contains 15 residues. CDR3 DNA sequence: TGTGCCAGCAGTTTAAAGGGGGCTCGCGCAGATGAAGCTTTCTTT. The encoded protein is CASSLKGARADEAFF.

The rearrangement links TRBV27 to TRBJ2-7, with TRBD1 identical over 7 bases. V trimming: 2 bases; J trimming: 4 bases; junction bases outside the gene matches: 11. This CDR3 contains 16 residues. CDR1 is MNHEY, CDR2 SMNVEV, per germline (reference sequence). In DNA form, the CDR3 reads TGTGCCAGCAGTTTAATTGGGGTGGGGACAGAGTACGAGCAGTACTTC. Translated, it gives CASSLIGVGTEYEQYF.